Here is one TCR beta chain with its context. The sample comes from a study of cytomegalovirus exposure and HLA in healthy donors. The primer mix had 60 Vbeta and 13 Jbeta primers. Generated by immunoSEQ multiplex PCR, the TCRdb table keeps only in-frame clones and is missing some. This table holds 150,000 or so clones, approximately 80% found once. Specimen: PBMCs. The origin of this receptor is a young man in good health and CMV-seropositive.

The CDR3 bases are TGTGCCAGCAGTGTTTTAGTTCGGGGACTCACCGTCTCCTACGAGCAGTACTTC. Its translation is CASSVLVRGLTVSYEQYF. The chain has TRBV2 and TRBJ2-7, with D perhaps TRBD2 (6 bases). The length of the CDR3 is 18 residues. The V gene lost 4 bases and the J gene lost 0 bases, with 22 bases spanning the gap. The germline V gene encodes CDR1 SNHLY and CDR2 FYNNEI.